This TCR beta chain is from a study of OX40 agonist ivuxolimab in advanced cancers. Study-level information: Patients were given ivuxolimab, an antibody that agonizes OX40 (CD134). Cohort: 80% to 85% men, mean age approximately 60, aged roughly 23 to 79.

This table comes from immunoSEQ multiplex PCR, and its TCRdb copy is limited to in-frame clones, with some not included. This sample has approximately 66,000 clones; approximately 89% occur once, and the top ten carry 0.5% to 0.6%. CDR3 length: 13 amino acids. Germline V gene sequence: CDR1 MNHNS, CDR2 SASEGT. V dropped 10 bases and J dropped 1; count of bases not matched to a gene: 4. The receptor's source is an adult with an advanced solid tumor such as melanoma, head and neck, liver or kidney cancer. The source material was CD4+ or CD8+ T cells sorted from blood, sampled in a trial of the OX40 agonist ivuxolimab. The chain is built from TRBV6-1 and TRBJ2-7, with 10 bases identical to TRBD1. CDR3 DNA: TGTGCCACCAGGACAGGGGGGTCCTACGAGCAGTACTTC. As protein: CATRTGGSYEQYF.